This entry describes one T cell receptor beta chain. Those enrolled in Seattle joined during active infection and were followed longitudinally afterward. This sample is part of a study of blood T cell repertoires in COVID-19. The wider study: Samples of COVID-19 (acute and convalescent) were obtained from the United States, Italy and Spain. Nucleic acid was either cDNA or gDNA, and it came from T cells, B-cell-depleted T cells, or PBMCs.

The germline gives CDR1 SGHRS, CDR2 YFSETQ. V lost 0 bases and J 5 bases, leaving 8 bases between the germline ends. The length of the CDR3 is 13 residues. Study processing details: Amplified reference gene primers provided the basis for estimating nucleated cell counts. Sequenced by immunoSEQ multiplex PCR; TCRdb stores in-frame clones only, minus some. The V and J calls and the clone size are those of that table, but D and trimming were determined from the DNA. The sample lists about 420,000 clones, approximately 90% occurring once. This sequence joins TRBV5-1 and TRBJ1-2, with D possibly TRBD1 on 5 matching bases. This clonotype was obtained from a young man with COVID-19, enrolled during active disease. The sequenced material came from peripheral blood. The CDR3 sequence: CASSLAGGYGYTF. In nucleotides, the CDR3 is TGCGCCAGCAGCTTGGCCGGGGGGTATGGCTACACCTTC.